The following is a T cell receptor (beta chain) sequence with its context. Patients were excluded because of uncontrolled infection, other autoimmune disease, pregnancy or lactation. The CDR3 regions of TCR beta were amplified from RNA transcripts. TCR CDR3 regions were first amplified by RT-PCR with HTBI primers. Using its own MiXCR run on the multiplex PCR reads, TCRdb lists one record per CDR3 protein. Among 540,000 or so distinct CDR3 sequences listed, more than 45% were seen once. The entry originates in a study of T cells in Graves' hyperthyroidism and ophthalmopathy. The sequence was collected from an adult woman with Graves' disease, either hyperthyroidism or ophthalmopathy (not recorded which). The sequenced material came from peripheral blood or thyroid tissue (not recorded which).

In nucleotides, the CDR3 is TGTGCCAGCAGTCAACCACGGACAGGGATGAACACTGAAGCTTTCTTT. It yields the protein CASSQPRTGMNTEAFF. V gene TRBV6-1 combines with J gene TRBJ1-1, with 8 positions matching TRBD1. The V and J ends lost 5 bases and 0 bases, in that order; junction bases with no gene match: 8. CDR1 MNHNS and CDR2 SASEGT come from the germline V gene. The CDR3 is made up of 16 amino acids.